The 14 T cell receptor beta chains below come from one sample, sequenced in a study of blood T cell repertoires in COVID-19. Repertoires were generated with immunoSEQ multiplex PCR, while TCRdb's copy carries only in-frame clones and drops some. The sample yields 220,000 or so clones, roughly 82% seen once. Material: PBMCs or T cells enriched from blood (not recorded which). The receptor set was obtained from a woman between 45 and 60 years old who had recovered from COVID-19.

The gene calls are TRBV28 and TRBJ1-4, with D possibly TRBD1 on 5 matching bases. The CDR3 is 15 amino acids. Trimming left V 5 bases short and J 7 bases short, with 17 bases between. CDR1 and CDR2 from the germline V gene are MDHEN and SYDVKM. The CDR3 loop reads CASSARWGGGEKLFF. The DNA for the CDR3 is TGTGCCAGCAGTGCACGCTGGGGGGGTGGTGAAAAACTGTTTTTT. The whole variable domain, remainder taken from reference TRBV28 and TRBJ1-4, is DVKVTQSSRYLVKRTGEKVFLECVQDMDHENMFWYRQDPGLGLRLIYFSYDVKMKEKGDIPEGYSVSREKKERFSLILESASTNQTSMYLCASSARWGGGEKLFFGSGTQLSVL.

The V gene is TRBV27, the J gene TRBJ2-7, with TRBD2 matching 8 bases. Losses at the gene ends were 6 bases for V and 0 bases for J; bases not matched to a gene: 7. CDR1 and CDR2 (germline): MNHEY, SMNVEV (reference sequence). The CDR3 spans 15 residues. CDR3 bases: TGTGCCAGCAGAAAAACTAGCGGTCTCTCCTACGAGCAGTACTTC. This encodes CASRKTSGLSYEQYF.

The chain is built from TRBV10-3 and TRBJ2-5; D is possibly TRBD2 (7 bases). In germline, CDR1 is ENHRY, CDR2 SYGVKD. Trimming cost V 4 bases and J 7 bases, with 25 bases left between them. The CDR3 spans 17 residues. The CDR3 DNA reads as TGTGCCATCAGTGTAGTGGCGGGGGCATCCACGGAGGGGACCCAGTACTTC. This gives the protein CAISVVAGASTEGTQYF.

CDR3 sequence (DNA): TGCGCCAGCAGCATGACTAGCGGGGGCTTCAATGAGCAGTTCTTC. Amino acid sequence: CASSMTSGGFNEQFF. The chain has TRBV5-1 and TRBJ2-1; 12 nucleotides agree with TRBD2. Germline loops: CDR1 SGHRS, CDR2 YFSETQ. V lost 4 bases to trimming and J lost 6 bases; unmatched junction nucleotides: 5. The CDR3 is 15 amino acids.

The V gene is TRBV27, the J gene TRBJ1-2, with 9 positions matching TRBD1. The V segment lost 3 bases and the J segment 3 bases; nucleotides outside the gene matches: 5. CDR3 length: 15 residues. Germline CDR1 and CDR2: MNHEY and SMNVEV (reference sequence). Here the CDR3 DNA reads TGTGCCAGCAGTTTTATAGGGGACAGGGACTATGGCTACACCTTC. It encodes CASSFIGDRDYGYTF.

Points on this clone: Other DNA sequences in this specimen translate into the identical CDR3. The chain is built from TRBV19 and TRBJ2-7; the match to TRBD2 covers 11 bases. Germline V gives CDR1 LNHDA, CDR2 SQIVND (reference sequence). This CDR3 has 14 amino acids. With 5 bases clipped from V and 2 bases from J, the junction kept 2 bases outside the gene matches. CDR3 sequence reads: CASSPGLAAYEQYF. CDR3 DNA: TGTGCCAGTAGTCCGGGACTAGCGGCCTACGAGCAGTACTTC.

CDR3 nucleotide sequence: TGCGCCAGCAGCCAACGGACTAGCGGGAGCTCTGGGGCCAACGTCCTGACTTTC. Its protein product is CASSQRTSGSSGANVLTF. This sequence joins TRBV5-1 and TRBJ2-6, with 13 bases that match TRBD2. Germline lookup yields CDR1 SGHRS and CDR2 YFSETQ. V was pared by 4 bases and J by 0 bases, with 4 bases of the junction left unmatched. This CDR3 spans 18 amino acids.

The sample holds a few counts of this clone. The genes are TRBV6-5 and TRBJ1-3, with D maybe TRBD1 (5 bases). There are 13 residues in the CDR3. Looked up from germline, CDR1 is MNHEY and CDR2 is SVGAGI. The V end lost 10 bases, the J end lost 0 bases, and 10 bases lay between the germline ends. The DNA of the CDR3 is TGTGCCATAAGGGGAGGCTCTGGAAACACCATATATTTT. It codes for CAIRGGSGNTIYF.

The CDR3 DNA sequence: TGTGCCAGCAGTTTCGGACTAGCGGGGGGCGGGGAGTACAATGAGCAGTTCTTC. Its translation: CASSFGLAGGGEYNEQFF. The chain has TRBV27 and TRBJ2-1; TRBD2 aligns across 14 bases. This CDR3 spans 18 amino acids. V was pared by 3 bases and J by 4 bases, with 8 bases of the junction left unmatched. Germline-derived CDR1 and CDR2 are MNHEY and SMNVEV (reference sequence).

Only a few counts were recorded for this clone. This chain links TRBV2 with TRBJ2-7; 11 bases line up with TRBD2. The CDR3 loop spans 14 amino acids. Germline assignment: CDR1 SNHLY and CDR2 FYNNEI. The V segment lost 10 bases and the J segment 3 bases; nucleotides outside the gene matches: 8. CDR3 loop: CATLPSGGFYEQYF. CDR3 coding DNA: TGTGCCACCCTACCTAGCGGGGGGTTCTACGAGCAGTACTTC.

This chain links TRBV6-2 or TRBV6-3 with TRBJ1-5, with D tentatively TRBD1 (6 bases). The CDR3 contains 13 residues. Trimming shortened V by 5 bases and J by 7 bases, and 12 bases separated the two germline ends. CDR1 and CDR2 from the germline V gene are MNHEY and SVGEGT. CDR3 sequence (DNA): TGTGCCAGCAGTATCAGGGGCGTCCAGCCCCAGCATTTT. Encoded protein: CASSIRGVQPQHF.

This clone was seen once. CDR3 region: CASSQDWDNNSPLHF. DNA for the CDR3: TGCGCCAGCAGCCAAGATTGGGACAATAATTCACCCCTCCACTTT. The rearrangement uses TRBV4-1 and TRBJ1-6; D may be TRBD1 (6 bases). CDR3 length equals 15 residues. Per the germline V gene, CDR1 is MGHRA and CDR2 is YSYEKL. Trimming stripped 0 bases from V and 5 bases from J, with 8 bases between.

This chain links TRBV6-2 or TRBV6-3 with TRBJ1-4, with 7 positions matching TRBD1. Germline-derived CDR1 and CDR2 are MNHEY and SVGEGT. J gave up 10 bases and V 5 bases, and 4 bases lay outside the gene matches. CDR3 length equals 12 residues. In DNA, the CDR3 is TGTGCCAGCAGTCGGACAGGCGGAAAACTGTTTTTT. Its protein product is CASSRTGGKLFF.

A few counts support this clone. The chain combines TRBV6-4 with TRBJ1-6, with TRBD1 identical over 7 bases. Germline V gene data show CDR1 as MRHNA and CDR2 as SNTAGT. Unmatched junction bases numbered 3, after V lost 0 bases and J lost 10 bases. The CDR3 covers 14 residues. The CDR3 DNA follows: TGTGCCAGCAGTGACTCCGACAGGGACTCACCCCTCCACTTT. Translation gives CASSDSDRDSPLHF.